The 17 T cell receptor beta chains reported below all come from one sample, sequenced in a study of patients and donors after allogeneic stem cell transplantation. TCRdb re-called the RT-PCR reads with MiXCR, one entry per CDR3 protein. Found here are 15,000 or so distinct CDR3 sequences, under 30% of them singletons; the top ten hold more than 35%. Sequencing was performed on blood, either unsorted or a sorted T cell fraction (not recorded which). These TCRs come from a human donor who was either an allogeneic HSCT recipient or a stem cell or donor lymphocyte infusion donor (not recorded which). It is not recorded whose cells these are; they may come from a transplant donor.

V and J are TRBV24-1 and TRBJ2-2, with no clear D. Trimming cost V 9 bases and J 6 bases, with 16 bases left between them. The germline gives CDR1 KGHDR, CDR2 SFDVKD. The CDR3 has 14 residues. CDR3 in amino acids: CATASPYIAGELFF. In DNA, the CDR3 is TGTGCCACCGCCTCCCCCTATATCGCCGGGGAGCTGTTTTTT.

This clonotype was seen more than once but under ten times. This rearrangement joins TRBV27 to TRBJ1-2; 7 nucleotides match TRBD1. CDR1 and CDR2 from the germline V gene are MNHEY and SMNVEV (reference sequence). V shed 2 bases and J 3 bases; nucleotides not matched to a gene: 9. The CDR3 is 16 amino acids. The DNA for the CDR3 is TGTGCCAGCAGTTTAAGCGTTGGGGACAGCCACTATGGCTACACCTTC. It specifies CASSLSVGDSHYGYTF.

The J gene is TRBJ2-2, the V gene TRBV5-1; no firm D call. Trimming removed 0 bases from V and 6 bases from J, with 9 bases in between. This CDR3 region has 14 residues. The germline CDR1 and CDR2 sequences are SGHRS and YFSETQ. The DNA of the CDR3 is TGCGCCAGCAGCTTGGCCACCACCTCCGGGGAGCTGTTTTTT. Amino acids: CASSLATTSGELFF. The full variable domain, rest sourced from reference TRBV5-1 and TRBJ2-2, is KAGVTQTPRYLIKTRGQQVTLSCSPISGHRSVSWYQQTPGQGLQFLFEYFSETQRNKGNFPGRFSGRQFSNSRSEMNVSTLELGDSALYLCASSLATTSGELFFGEGSRLTVL.

This clonotype was detected only a few times. The chain joins TRBV27 to TRBJ1-4; possible D gene TRBD1, 5 bases. Trimming removed 5 bases from V and 4 bases from J, with 14 bases in between. Germline V gene sequence: CDR1 MNHEY, CDR2 SMNVEV (reference sequence). This CDR3 spans 15 amino acids. CDR3 coding DNA: TGTGCCAGCAGTAGGACACCTCGGGGTAATGAAAAACTGTTTTTT. Amino acid sequence: CASSRTPRGNEKLFF.

The gene calls are TRBV28 and TRBJ1-2; D call uncertain. The germline V gene encodes CDR1 MDHEN and CDR2 SYDVKM. The V gene lost 1 base and the J gene lost 5 bases, with 5 bases spanning the gap. The CDR3 spans 12 residues. The CDR3, as DNA: TGTGCCAGCAGTTTATCGTATTATGGCTACACCTTC. This sequence encodes CASSLSYYGYTF.

By its share, this clonotype is medium-sized. This chain joins TRBV28 and TRBJ1-2; 7 positions agree with TRBD1. CDR1 MDHEN and CDR2 SYDVKM come from the germline V gene. The CDR3 is 16 amino acids. V shed 1 base, J shed 3 bases, and the junction held 8 bases outside the gene matches. The CDR3, as DNA: TGTGCCAGCAGTTTATCTTATGCGGGACAGTACTATGGCTACACCTTC. Translating it yields CASSLSYAGQYYGYTF.

For this clonotype: This may be a read error, as it is one base from a much larger clone. The CDR3 does not end in the conserved phenylalanine or tryptophan, so this is likely a read error. The CDR3 spells CASSRDRVRERAFL. The DNA of the CDR3 is TGTGCCAGCAGCCGTGACAGGGTAAGAGAGAGAGCTTTCTTG. V gene TRBV12-3 or TRBV12-4 combines with J gene TRBJ1-1; 7 bases fit TRBD1. This CDR3 is built from 14 residues. V shed 6 bases, J shed 10 bases, and the junction held 14 bases outside the gene matches.

The chain couples TRBV4-2 to TRBJ1-5; D is unresolved. The germline CDR1 and CDR2 sequences are LGHNA and YNFKEQ. Trimming cost V 1 base and J 0 bases, with 7 bases left between them. The CDR3 totals 15 residues. The CDR3 is CASSQGVYSNQPQHF. The DNA of the CDR3 is TGTGCCAGCAGCCAAGGGGTTTATAGCAATCAGCCCCAGCATTTT.

For the CDR3, the DNA is TGTGCCAGTCTTACGATCCGTGGCACTGAAGCTTTCTTT. It is translated as CASLTIRGTEAFF. V gene TRBV28 combines with J gene TRBJ1-1; D gene ambiguous. Germline V lookup: CDR1 MDHEN, CDR2 SYDVKM. This CDR3 has 13 residues. V was clipped by 9 bases and J by 4 bases, with 15 bases between them.

This clonotype was seen a handful of times. This chain uses TRBV5-6 with TRBJ1-1; D might be TRBD1 (5 bases). The germline gives CDR1 SGHDT, CDR2 YYEEEE. The CDR3 length is 13 residues. V was shortened by 4 bases and J by 1 base, with 8 bases between the two germline ends. CDR3 amino acids: CASSEDTNTEAFF. The CDR3 region has the DNA TGTGCCAGCAGCGAGGACACGAACACTGAAGCTTTCTTT.

The table lists this clonotype with a few counts. This chain joins TRBV27 and TRBJ2-2, with D hard to call. Germline V gene lookup returns CDR1 MNHEY and CDR2 SMNVEV (reference sequence). Trimming removed 3 bases from V and 5 bases from J, with 10 bases in between. The CDR3 runs 14 residues. The CDR3 protein is CASSFTYKTGELFF. CDR3 coding DNA: TGTGCCAGCAGTTTTACCTACAAGACCGGGGAGCTGTTTTTT.

This clonotype was picked up a small number of times. The chain carries TRBV10-3 and TRBJ1-4; TRBD1 might be the D (6 bases). V lost 7 bases to trimming and J lost 4 bases, with 10 bases between them. This CDR3 is built from 13 residues. Germline V gene lookup returns CDR1 ENHRY and CDR2 SYGVKD. The CDR3 DNA is TGTGCCATCAAGTCAGGGGTTAATGAAAAACTGTTTTTT. This encodes CAIKSGVNEKLFF.

This rearrangement joins TRBV30 to TRBJ1-2; unclear D gene. Germline lookup yields CDR1 GTSNPN and CDR2 SVGIG (reference sequence). This CDR3 is 13 amino acids long. Trimming left V 2 bases short and J 4 bases short, with 11 bases between. The CDR3 nucleotides are TGTGCCTGGAGTCCGGACCGGGGCTATGGCTACACCTTC. It encodes CAWSPDRGYGYTF.

This clonotype was observed at least ten times. The chain combines TRBV5-1 with TRBJ1-2; possibly TRBD1 for D (5 bases). Trimming stripped 6 bases from V and 5 bases from J, with 17 bases between. Germline V gene sequence: CDR1 SGHRS, CDR2 YFSETQ. There are 14 residues in the CDR3. The CDR3, as DNA: TGCGCCAGCACCGAGATTACAGGAGATTATGGCTACACCTTC. Its protein is CASTEITGDYGYTF.

Many counts were recorded for this clonotype. This chain connects TRBV4-3 to TRBJ2-3; a weak D match, TRBD2 (6 bases). Germline CDR1 and CDR2: LGHNA and YSLEER. The CDR3 has 15 residues. Trimming removed 1 base from V and 0 bases from J, with 8 bases in between. Written as DNA, the CDR3 is TGCGCCAGCAGCCAAGGACTAGTTAGCACAGATACGCAGTATTTT. It encodes CASSQGLVSTDTQYF.

The chain recombines TRBV7-9 with TRBJ1-1; possible D gene TRBD1, 6 bases. V shed 7 bases and J shed 6 bases, with 24 bases lying between them. The CDR3 is made up of 16 amino acids. Germline loops: CDR1 SEHNR, CDR2 FQNEAQ (reference sequence). The CDR3 reads CASNSLRGQPHAEAFF. Written as DNA, the CDR3 is TGTGCCAGCAACTCGCTTAGGGGACAACCCCACGCTGAAGCTTTCTTT.

This clonotype was picked up a small number of times. The CDR3 sequence is CASSRGPFSGNTIYF. The CDR3 coding sequence is TGTGCCAGCAGTCGAGGACCCTTCTCTGGAAACACCATATATTTT. The chain recombines TRBV6-5 with TRBJ1-3; no reliable D call. Germline-derived CDR1 and CDR2 are MNHEY and SVGAGI. The V and J ends lost 5 bases and 0 bases respectively, with 11 bases between them. The CDR3 spans 15 residues.